This TCR beta chain emerged from a study of technical replicates of blood from a handful of donors. Method: immunoSEQ multiplex PCR; TCRdb's copy keeps in-frame clones and lacks some. The sample holds 65,000 to 90,000 clones, 93% seen once. Losses at the gene ends were 5 bases for V and 2 bases for J; bases not matched to a gene: 8. Germline CDR1 and CDR2: SGHVS and FNYEAQ. CDR3 length equals 17 residues. The V call is TRBV7-6, the J call TRBJ1-6, with 8 bases matching TRBD1. Sequences were obtained from T cells isolated from PBMCs. The origin of this receptor is a human donor in good health. The CDR3 reads CASSLWTGTAYNSPLHF. The DNA for the CDR3 is TGTGCCAGCAGCCTGTGGACAGGGACGGCCTATAATTCACCCCTCCACTTT.